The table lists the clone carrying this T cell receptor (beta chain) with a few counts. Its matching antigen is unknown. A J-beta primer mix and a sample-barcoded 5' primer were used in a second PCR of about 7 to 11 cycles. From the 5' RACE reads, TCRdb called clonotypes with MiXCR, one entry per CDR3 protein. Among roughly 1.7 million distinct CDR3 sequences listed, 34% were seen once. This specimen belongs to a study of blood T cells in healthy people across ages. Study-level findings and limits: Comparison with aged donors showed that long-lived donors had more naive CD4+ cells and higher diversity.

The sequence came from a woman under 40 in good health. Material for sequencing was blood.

DNA of the CDR3: TGTGCCAGCAGTTTAATAGCGGGGTGGCCGGGCAATGAGCAGTTCTTC. This gives the protein CASSLIAGWPGNEQFF. This chain connects TRBV27 to TRBJ2-1, with TRBD2 matching over 8 bases. The CDR3 covers 16 residues. V shed 2 bases and J 6 bases; nucleotides not matched to a gene: 9. Germline lookup yields CDR1 MNHEY and CDR2 SMNVEV (reference sequence).